The 17 T cell receptor beta chains given below trace back to one sample, sequenced in a study of control samples from healthy donors and cancer patients. Measured with immunoSEQ multiplex PCR; TCRdb has only the in-frame clones, and not every one. The repertoire has tens of thousands of clones, about 89% of them found once; the top ten carry 9% to 10%. Material for sequencing was PBMCs. The source is a woman between 50 and 59 years old with colorectal cancer.

The chain couples TRBV30 to TRBJ1-6; maybe TRBD1 (6 bases). The CDR3 has 14 residues. Germline values: CDR1 GTSNPN, CDR2 SVGIG (reference sequence). The V gene lost 3 bases and the J gene lost 10 bases, with 16 bases spanning the gap. This CDR3 reads CAWSDGTDSSPLHF. The DNA of the CDR3 is TGTGCCTGGAGCGATGGAACGGACAGCTCACCCCTCCACTTT.

The J gene is TRBJ1-4, the V gene TRBV6-5, with D uncertain. Trimming stripped 6 bases from V and 5 bases from J, with 4 bases between. CDR1 MNHEY and CDR2 SVGAGI come from the germline V gene. The CDR3 totals 11 residues. Here the CDR3 DNA reads TGTGCCAGCAGATTAAATGAAAAACTGTTTTTT. Translation gives CASRLNEKLFF.

The chain recombines TRBV21-1 with TRBJ2-1; the D call of TRBD1 is as the table states it, not checked on the DNA. TRBV21-1 is deemed a pseudogene. The CDR3 is 14 amino acids. CDR3 in amino acids: CASSPGTGDNKQFF. The CDR3 nucleotides are TGTGCCAGCAGCCCTGGGACAGGGGACAATAAGCAGTTCTTC.

The chain uses TRBV20-1 and TRBJ1-2, with D tentatively TRBD1 (5 bases). The CDR3 is 11 residues long. The V end lost 6 bases, the J end lost 14 bases, and 19 bases lay between the germline ends. Germline lookup yields CDR1 DFQATT and CDR2 SNEGSKA (reference sequence). The CDR3 DNA reads TGCAGTGCACAGAGGGGAACGGCTGGTACCTTC. Translated, it gives CSAQRGTAGTF.

CDR3 bases: TGTGCCAGCAGCCTGGGGGGTACGAACACTGAAGCTTTCTTT. This translates into CASSLGGTNTEAFF. J is TRBJ1-1 and V is TRBV14; TRBD1 might be the D (5 bases). The CDR3 runs 14 residues. The germline V gene encodes CDR1 SGHDN and CDR2 FVKESK. V dropped 4 bases and J dropped 1 base, with 10 bases sitting between them.

The chain recombines TRBV2 with TRBJ1-3; 9 bases are a match to TRBD1. Trimming removed 5 bases from V and 0 bases from J; junction bases left unmatched: 2. This CDR3 has 15 amino acids. Per the germline V gene, CDR1 is SNHLY and CDR2 is FYNNEI. CDR3 DNA: TGTGCCAGCAGTCAGGACAGGGGCTCTGGAAACACCATATATTTT. Encoded protein: CASSQDRGSGNTIYF.

Here the CDR3 reads CASSFTSALSYNEQFF. CDR3 bases: TGTGCCAGCAGTTTTACTTCGGCCCTTTCCTACAATGAGCAGTTCTTC. This chain joins TRBV6-2 or TRBV6-3 and TRBJ2-1; D call uncertain. The V gene's germline CDR1 is MNHEY and CDR2 SVGEGT. CDR3 size: 16 residues. The V end lost 4 bases, the J end lost 1 base, and 14 bases lay between the germline ends.

In the case of this clone: The sample contains more than one DNA sequence encoding this CDR3. The CDR3, as DNA: TGTGCCAGCAGCGTAGTTGCGGGGGAAGAGACCCAGTACTTC. Its protein product is CASSVVAGEETQYF. The rearrangement joins TRBV9 to TRBJ2-5; 7 bases agree with TRBD2. J lost 3 bases, V lost 0 bases, and 2 bases had no gene match. The CDR3 runs 14 residues. Per the germline V gene, CDR1 is SGDLS and CDR2 is YYNGEE.

V and J are TRBV3-1 (or the pseudogene TRBV3-2) and TRBJ2-1; no clear D gene. The CDR3 spans 11 residues. Deletions cut 2 bases from V and 9 bases from J, with 5 bases between. Per the germline V gene, CDR1 is LGHDT and CDR2 is YNNKEL (reference sequence). CDR3 DNA sequence: TGTGCCAGCAGCCAATACGGTGAGCAGTTCTTC. It encodes CASSQYGEQFF.

This chain joins TRBV7-3 and TRBJ2-5; the match to TRBD2 covers 12 bases. CDR3 length equals 15 residues. With V trimmed by 5 bases and J by 5 bases, 6 bases remained unmatched. Germline CDR1 SGHTA, CDR2 FQGTGA. The CDR3 here is CASSALAGGQETQYF. The CDR3 DNA reads as TGTGCCAGCAGCGCTCTAGCGGGGGGGCAGGAGACCCAGTACTTC.

The V and J genes are TRBV12-3 or TRBV12-4 and TRBJ2-3; 8 bases agree with TRBD1. The ends lost 6 bases at V and 5 bases at J; junction bases unmatched: 4. This CDR3 is built from 13 residues. The CDR3 coding sequence is TGTGCCAGCAGCACGACAGGGGTAGATACGCAGTATTTT. The encoded protein is CASSTTGVDTQYF.

This chain joins TRBV4-3 and TRBJ1-2, with D unresolved. This CDR3 is 16 amino acids long. The germline V gene has CDR1 LGHNA and CDR2 YSLEER. The V end lost 0 bases, the J end lost 5 bases, and 16 bases lay between the germline ends. The CDR3 here is CASSQDSTKGLYGYTF. Written as DNA, the CDR3 is TGCGCCAGCAGCCAAGATTCAACCAAGGGCCTTTATGGCTACACCTTC.

The chain combines TRBV6-2 or TRBV6-3 with TRBJ1-4; D ambiguous. Germline CDR1 MNHEY, CDR2 SVGEGT. The CDR3 has 14 residues. Trimming cost V 0 bases and J 8 bases, with 10 bases left between them. The CDR3 spells CASSYSKGLEKLFF. Written as DNA, the CDR3 is TGTGCCAGCAGTTACTCGAAAGGGTTGGAAAAACTGTTTTTT.

The gene calls are TRBV19 and TRBJ2-1, with D possibly being TRBD2 (5 bases). This CDR3 region has 12 residues. Trimming shortened V by 6 bases and J by 9 bases, and 12 bases separated the two germline ends. Germline assignment: CDR1 LNHDA and CDR2 SQIVND (reference sequence). The CDR3 DNA is TGTGCCAGTAGCCCTTCCGCGGGTGAGCAGTTCTTC. Translating it yields CASSPSAGEQFF.

The chain couples TRBV7-2 to TRBJ1-6; D perhaps matches TRBD1 (5 bases). CDR1 and CDR2 (germline): SGHTA, FQGNSA. The CDR3 loop spans 16 amino acids. Trimming cost V 5 bases and J 4 bases, with 15 bases left between them. The CDR3 spells CASSPTGGIYNSPLHF. Here the CDR3 DNA reads TGTGCCAGCAGCCCTACAGGTGGGATTTATAATTCACCCCTCCACTTT.

The chain employs TRBV10-1 and TRBJ1-2; 10 positions agree with TRBD1. This CDR3 comprises 12 residues. Germline V gene data show CDR1 as WNHNN and CDR2 as SYGVQD (reference sequence). V was clipped by 9 bases and J by 3 bases; unmatched bases: 1. The chain's CDR3 is CARDRGDYGYTF. The CDR3, as DNA: TGCGCCAGGGACAGGGGGGACTATGGCTACACCTTC.

The chain links TRBV6-2 or TRBV6-3 to TRBJ2-7; TRBD1 matches 7 bases. Germline-derived CDR1 and CDR2 are MNHEY and SVGEGT. After removal of 2 bases from V and 2 bases from J, the junction contained 12 bases not matched to a gene. The CDR3 is made up of 17 amino acids. This chain's CDR3 is CASSYPSGQRYPYEQYV. CDR3 sequence (DNA): TGTGCCAGCAGTTACCCCTCGGGACAGCGATACCCCTACGAGCAGTACGTC.